The 20 T cell receptor beta chains below were found in one sample sequenced in a study of post-analysis software for immune sequencing data. cDNA libraries of TCR beta carried unique molecular identifiers. TCRdb reprocessed the PCR reads with MiXCR, giving one entry per CDR3 protein. The sample has some 700,000 distinct CDR3 sequences, 59% seen once. Notes on the study in general: With TRBV5-6, TRBV5-1 and TRBV20-1 included, about five TRBV segments were more frequent in patients than in controls.

The antigens for these receptors are not known. The material sequenced was blood. These receptors were taken from a girl aged 2-10 years with multiple sclerosis.

This chain links TRBV24-1 with TRBJ1-5; D not resolved. Per the germline V gene, CDR1 is KGHDR and CDR2 is SFDVKD. The CDR3 is made up of 12 amino acids. The V and J ends lost 4 bases and 7 bases respectively, with 7 bases between them. CDR3 in DNA: TGTGCCACCAGTGAGTTGGGACAGCCCCAGCATTTT. It yields the protein CATSELGQPQHF.

The chain combines TRBV6-5 with TRBJ1-6; 12 positions match TRBD1. CDR3 length: 19 amino acids. The V segment lost 0 bases and the J segment 8 bases; nucleotides outside the gene matches: 11. CDR1 is MNHEY and CDR2 is SVGAGI in the germline V gene. The CDR3 spells CASSYSLGQGAVTDSPLHF. The CDR3 coding sequence is TGTGCCAGCAGTTACTCGTTGGGACAGGGGGCTGTCACCGATTCACCCCTCCACTTT.

CDR3 in DNA: TGTGCCAGCAGTCGTGCCGGACAGGGTCGGTTAGAGACCCAGTACTTC. Protein sequence: CASSRAGQGRLETQYF. The chain carries TRBV7-3 and TRBJ2-5, with 8 bases identical to TRBD1. Per the germline V gene, CDR1 is SGHTA and CDR2 is FQGTGA. This CDR3 has 16 amino acids. V lost 6 bases and J lost 4; bases outside the gene matches: 13. Full variable domain (remainder filled in from reference TRBV7-3 and TRBJ2-5): GAGVSQTPSNKVTEKGKYVELRCDPISGHTALYWYRQSLGQGPEFLIYFQGTGAADDSGLPNDRFFAVRPEGSVSTLKIQRTERGDSAVYLCASSRAGQGRLETQYFGPGTRLLVL.

This clonotype was observed a handful of times. This sequence joins TRBV29-1 and TRBJ2-3, with D maybe TRBD2 (6 bases). Germline loops: CDR1 SQVTM, CDR2 ANQGSEA. The CDR3 is made up of 18 amino acids. The ends were cut back, 6 bases at V and 4 bases at J, with 29 bases in the middle. CDR3: CSVNREGPGVRGADTQYF. In DNA, the CDR3 is TGCAGCGTCAACCGCGAGGGTCCGGGGGTTAGAGGCGCAGATACGCAGTATTTT.

The DNA for the CDR3 is TGTGCCACCGGCCTGACTAGCGGGACACACACAGATACGCAGTATTTT. Its translation: CATGLTSGTHTDTQYF. V usage is TRBV6-6 and J usage is TRBJ2-3; 11 bases fit TRBD2. V dropped 10 bases and J dropped 2; count of bases not matched to a gene: 11. The CDR3 extends over 16 amino acids. CDR1 is MNHNY, CDR2 SVGAGI, per germline (reference sequence).

This chain uses TRBV24-1 with TRBJ2-1, with TRBD2 identical over 10 bases. The CDR3 runs to 14 residues. V trimming: 7 bases; J trimming: 10 bases; junction bases outside the gene matches: 9. Germline CDR1 KGHDR, CDR2 SFDVKD. The CDR3 reads CATSAGTSVFEQFF. CDR3 nucleotide sequence: TGTGCCACCAGCGCCGGGACTAGCGTCTTCGAGCAGTTCTTC.

This chain links TRBV4-2 with TRBJ2-1; 9 nucleotides agree with TRBD1. The J segment lost 5 bases and the V segment lost 0 bases, leaving 2 bases of the junction unmatched. This CDR3 region has 15 residues. CDR1 is LGHNA and CDR2 is YNFKEQ in the germline V gene. The DNA for the CDR3 is TGTGCCAGCAGCCAAGAGGGACAGGGCCACAATGAGCAGTTCTTC. Its translation: CASSQEGQGHNEQFF.

This clonotype was recorded once. This chain links TRBV5-1 with TRBJ1-1; D remains ambiguous. The CDR3 length is 12 residues. Trimming removed 4 bases from V and 11 bases from J, with 15 bases in between. Germline V gives CDR1 SGHRS, CDR2 YFSETQ. CDR3 nucleotides: TGCGCCAGCAGCGCGGACTCCTTGAGGGCTTTCTTT. It is translated as CASSADSLRAFF.

The V call is TRBV20-1, the J call TRBJ1-1; unclear D gene. Per the germline V gene, CDR1 is DFQATT and CDR2 is SNEGSKA (reference sequence). Trimming pared 0 bases from V and 1 base from J, leaving 6 bases between. The CDR3 runs to 13 residues. Here the CDR3 DNA reads TGCAGTGCTAGAGACCCTAAGAACACTGAAGCTTTCTTT. Its translation: CSARDPKNTEAFF.

The J gene is TRBJ2-2, the V gene TRBV6-1; 9 nucleotides align to TRBD2. The junction had 4 bases not matched to a gene; V was cut back by 5 bases and J by 3 bases. This CDR3 is 15 amino acids long. Germline CDR1 and CDR2: MNHNS and SASEGT. The CDR3 coding sequence is TGTGCCAGCAGTCCAATAGCGGGAGACACCGGGGAGCTGTTTTTT. This sequence encodes CASSPIAGDTGELFF.

The J gene is TRBJ2-3, the V gene TRBV2; D remains unclear. The V end was cut by 6 bases, the J end by 7 bases, with 8 bases between. The CDR3 spans 11 residues. Germline V CDR1 and CDR2: SNHLY, FYNNEI. CDR3 bases: TGTGCCAGCAGGAGTTGGTATACGCAGTATTTT. Its translation: CASRSWYTQYF.

Of note for this clonotype: Germline is not matched at one junction end, which may reflect a read error. The DNA for the CDR3 is TGCAGTGCCAGAGTGGCTAGCGGGGGGGTGGCGTGGACAGATACGCAGTATTTT. This encodes CSARVASGGVAWTDTQYF. The chain is built from TRBV20-1 and TRBJ2-3, with TRBD2 matching 12 bases. The CDR3 extends over 18 amino acids. Germline CDR1 reads DFQATT; CDR2 reads SNEGSKA (reference sequence).

The sample holds a few counts of this clonotype. The chain employs TRBV15 and TRBJ1-5, with D perhaps TRBD1 (6 bases). The CDR3 runs 15 residues. Germline CDR1 is LNHNV and CDR2 is YYDKDF (reference sequence). V was pared by 0 bases and J by 6 bases, with 12 bases between. The CDR3 reads CATSRDRGPGQPQHF. The CDR3 nucleotides are TGTGCCACCAGCAGAGATCGGGGGCCCGGTCAGCCCCAGCATTTT.

The chain has TRBV4-1 and TRBJ2-1; D unresolved. This CDR3 has 12 residues. Between the trimmed V and J ends, which lost 1 base and 5 bases, there was a span of 3 bases. Germline V gene sequence: CDR1 MGHRA, CDR2 YSYEKL. DNA for the CDR3: TGCGCCAGCAGCCAAGTTAACAATGAGCAGTTCTTC. Protein: CASSQVNNEQFF.

This clonotype has just one count. This rearrangement joins TRBV7-2 to TRBJ2-3; D gene unclear. The CDR3 totals 15 residues. The V end lost 1 base, the J end lost 6 bases, and 14 bases lay between the germline ends. The germline gives CDR1 SGHTA, CDR2 FQGNSA. The CDR3 spells CASSLELGWKDTQYF. The CDR3 DNA sequence: TGTGCCAGCAGCTTAGAGCTGGGGTGGAAGGATACGCAGTATTTT.

The chain has TRBV27 and TRBJ1-2; 9 bases line up with TRBD1. CDR1 is MNHEY and CDR2 is SMNVEV in the germline V gene (reference sequence). CDR3 length: 14 residues. V lost 4 bases and J lost 6; bases outside the gene matches: 6. The CDR3 sequence is CASSSIRTGDGYTF. The CDR3 nucleotides are TGTGCCAGCAGTTCTATACGGACAGGGGATGGCTACACCTTC.

The chain is built from TRBV9 and TRBJ1-2; 9 nucleotides agree with TRBD1. The germline V gene has CDR1 SGDLS and CDR2 YYNGEE. J was trimmed by 8 bases and V by 5 bases; bases with no gene match: 10. This CDR3 spans 14 amino acids. The CDR3 loop is CASSFLGQGSGYTF. The CDR3 region has the DNA TGTGCCAGCAGTTTCCTGGGACAGGGTAGCGGCTACACCTTC.

The chain recombines TRBV3-1 with TRBJ2-7; TRBD2 agrees at 8 bases. Trimming cost V 4 bases and J 7 bases; bases outside gene matches: 9. Germline V gives CDR1 LGHDT, CDR2 YNNKEL (reference sequence). CDR3 length equals 14 residues. The DNA for the CDR3 is TGTGCCAGCAGCCCTAGCGGGCTACCGGGGGAGCAGTACTTC. Translating gives CASSPSGLPGEQYF.

This clonotype appeared once. The rearrangement joins TRBV6-2 or TRBV6-3 to TRBJ1-1; D might be TRBD1 (5 bases). V was trimmed by 7 bases and J by 4 bases, leaving 10 bases between them. CDR3 length: 12 residues. The germline CDR1 and CDR2 sequences are MNHEY and SVGEGT. DNA of the CDR3: TGTGCCAGCACGAGGGGTCTCACTGAAGCTTTCTTT. Its protein is CASTRGLTEAFF.

A few counts support this clonotype. The gene calls are TRBV20-1 and TRBJ2-4; no reliable D call. Germline CDR1 DFQATT, CDR2 SNEGSKA (reference sequence). This CDR3 spans 14 amino acids. V was trimmed by 0 bases and J by 3 bases, leaving 9 bases between them. This chain's CDR3 is CSARETSDKNIQYF. CDR3 sequence (DNA): TGCAGTGCTAGAGAGACGTCAGACAAAAACATTCAGTACTTC.